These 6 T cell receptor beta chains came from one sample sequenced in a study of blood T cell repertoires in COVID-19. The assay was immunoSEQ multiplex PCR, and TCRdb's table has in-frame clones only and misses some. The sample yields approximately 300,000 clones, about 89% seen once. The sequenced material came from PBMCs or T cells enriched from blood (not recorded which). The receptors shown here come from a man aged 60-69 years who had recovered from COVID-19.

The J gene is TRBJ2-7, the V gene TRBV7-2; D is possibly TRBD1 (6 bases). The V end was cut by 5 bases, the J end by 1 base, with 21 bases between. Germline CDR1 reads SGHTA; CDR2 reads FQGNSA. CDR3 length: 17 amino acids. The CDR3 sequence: CASSKQGGQGRSYEQYF. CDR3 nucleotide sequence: TGTGCCAGCAGCAAACAAGGCGGGCAGGGGCGTTCCTACGAGCAGTACTTC.

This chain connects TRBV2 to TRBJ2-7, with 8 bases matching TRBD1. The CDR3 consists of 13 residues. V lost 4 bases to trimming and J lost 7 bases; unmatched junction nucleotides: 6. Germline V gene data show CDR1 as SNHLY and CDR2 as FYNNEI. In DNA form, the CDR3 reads TGTGCCAGCAGTGGCAGGGGGCGGCGAGAGCAGTACTTC. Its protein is CASSGRGRREQYF.

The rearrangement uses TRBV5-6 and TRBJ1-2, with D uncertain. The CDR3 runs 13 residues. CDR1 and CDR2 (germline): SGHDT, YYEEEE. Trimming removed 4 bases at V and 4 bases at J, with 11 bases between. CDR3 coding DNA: TGTGCCAGCAGCGGTGACATCCGCTATGGCTACACCTTC. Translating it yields CASSGDIRYGYTF.

The CDR3 nucleotides are TGTGCCAGCAGTGGTCACGAGGGGGCAAGAAATTCACCCCTCCACTTT. Amino acid sequence: CASSGHEGARNSPLHF. The chain couples TRBV2 to TRBJ1-6, with 7 bases matching TRBD1. After removal of 4 bases from V and 7 bases from J, the junction contained 10 bases not matched to a gene. CDR1 is SNHLY, CDR2 FYNNEI, per germline. This CDR3 comprises 16 residues.

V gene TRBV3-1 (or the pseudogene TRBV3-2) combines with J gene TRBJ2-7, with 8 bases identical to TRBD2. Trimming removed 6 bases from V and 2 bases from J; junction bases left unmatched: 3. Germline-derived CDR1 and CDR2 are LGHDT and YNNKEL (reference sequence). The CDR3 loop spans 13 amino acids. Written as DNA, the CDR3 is TGTGCCAGCAGTACTAGCGGTACCTACGAGCAGTACTTC. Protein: CASSTSGTYEQYF.

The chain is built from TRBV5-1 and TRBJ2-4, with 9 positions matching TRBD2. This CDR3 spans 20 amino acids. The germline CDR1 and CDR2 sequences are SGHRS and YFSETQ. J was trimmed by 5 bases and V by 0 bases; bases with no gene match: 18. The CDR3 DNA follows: TGCGCCAGCAGCTTGGCCCTAGCGGGACCGGCCGGCGGGGTCCAAAACATTCAGTACTTC. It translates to CASSLALAGPAGGVQNIQYF.